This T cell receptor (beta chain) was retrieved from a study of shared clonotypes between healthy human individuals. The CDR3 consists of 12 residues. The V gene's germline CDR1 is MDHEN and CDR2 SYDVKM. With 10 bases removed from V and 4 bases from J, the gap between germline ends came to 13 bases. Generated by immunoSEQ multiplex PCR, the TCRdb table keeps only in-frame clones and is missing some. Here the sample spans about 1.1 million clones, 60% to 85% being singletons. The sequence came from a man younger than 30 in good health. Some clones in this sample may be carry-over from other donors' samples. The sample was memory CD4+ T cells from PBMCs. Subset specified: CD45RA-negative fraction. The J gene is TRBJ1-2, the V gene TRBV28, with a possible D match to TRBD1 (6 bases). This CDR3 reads CATSTGFYGYTF. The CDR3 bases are TGTGCCACTTCCACAGGGTTCTATGGCTACACCTTC.